This entry lists 25 T cell receptor beta chains sequenced from one sample in a study of blood T cell repertoires in COVID-19 (dated by TCRdb to the early 2020s). The method was the immunoSEQ multiplex PCR assay. TCRdb limited this immuneACCESS table to in-frame rearrangements with V and J called. A share of clones is missing; checked studies link under half to unresolved V genes, and the rest is unexplained. Recorded for this sample are 150,000 to 200,000 clones; about 89% of them occurred a single time. Approximately 0.8% of the sample is taken by the ten largest. Input material: PBMCs or T cells enriched from blood (not recorded which). Receptors were obtained from a woman under 30 who had recovered from COVID-19.

The chain combines TRBV18 with TRBJ2-3, with unresolved D. The CDR3 is 14 residues long. The V end lost 0 bases, the J end lost 2 bases, and 6 bases lay between the germline ends. Per germline, CDR1 KGHSH and CDR2 LQKENI. CDR3 loop: CASSPPQLTDTQYF. CDR3 sequence (DNA): TGTGCCAGCTCACCACCCCAACTCACAGATACGCAGTATTTT.

The CDR3 DNA reads TGTGCCAGCAGCTTAGGAGACCACCCGGGACTAGCGGGAGGGAGCTCCTACAATGAGCAGTTCTTC. Translation gives CASSLGDHPGLAGGSSYNEQFF. V gene TRBV13 combines with J gene TRBJ2-1; 16 bases align to TRBD2. The CDR3 covers 22 residues. J lost 0 bases, V lost 0 bases, and 11 bases had no gene match. The germline CDR1 and CDR2 sequences are PRHDT and FYEKMQ (reference sequence).

V gene TRBV15 combines with J gene TRBJ1-5; TRBD1 agrees at 7 bases. Germline V CDR1 and CDR2: LNHNV, YYDKDF (reference sequence). Trimming removed 5 bases from V and 0 bases from J; junction bases left unmatched: 16. This CDR3 spans 19 amino acids. DNA of the CDR3: TGTGCCACCAGCGGATTTAGACAGGGACAACTCAATAGCAATCAGCCCCAGCATTTT. It codes for CATSGFRQGQLNSNQPQHF. Combining the CDR3 with reference TRBV15 and TRBJ1-5 gives the whole variable domain DAMVIQNPRYQVTQFGKPVTLSCSQTLNHNVMYWYQQKSSQAPKLLFHYYDKDFNNEADTPDNFQSRRPNTSFCFLDIRSPGLGDTAMYLCATSGFRQGQLNSNQPQHFGDGTRLSIL.

The chain has TRBV27 and TRBJ2-3; 8 positions agree with TRBD2. Germline assignment: CDR1 MNHEY and CDR2 SMNVEV (reference sequence). The CDR3 is 15 residues long. V was clipped by 4 bases and J by 4 bases; unmatched bases: 7. The CDR3 DNA sequence: TGTGCCAGCAGTTACCACCGGACTAGCCCAGATACGCAGTATTTT. Amino acids: CASSYHRTSPDTQYF.

This chain joins TRBV6-5 and TRBJ2-5; D is unclear. Trimming took off 2 bases at V and 4 bases at J, with 2 bases between the two ends. CDR1 is MNHEY and CDR2 is SVGAGI in the germline V gene. The CDR3 consists of 11 residues. CDR3 coding DNA: TGTGCCAGCAGTTACCTAGAGACCCAGTACTTC. Residues: CASSYLETQYF.

The chain uses TRBV2 and TRBJ2-7, with 15 bases matching TRBD2. The CDR3 extends over 16 amino acids. Per the germline V gene, CDR1 is SNHLY and CDR2 is FYNNEI. Trimming took 7 bases from V and 0 from J; bases not matched to a gene: 4. CDR3 loop: CASNGLAGGGSYEQYF. The CDR3 DNA reads as TGTGCCAGCAACGGACTAGCGGGAGGGGGCTCCTACGAGCAGTACTTC.

The chain combines TRBV19 with TRBJ1-4, with TRBD1 as a possible D gene (5 bases). V lost 8 bases and J 8 bases, leaving 18 bases between the germline ends. CDR1 LNHDA and CDR2 SQIVND come from the germline V gene (reference sequence). CDR3 length: 14 amino acids. The CDR3 is CASRTGGYEEKLFF. The CDR3 nucleotides are TGTGCCAGTCGCACCGGGGGGTATGAAGAAAAACTGTTTTTT.

V usage is TRBV3-1 (or the pseudogene TRBV3-2) and J usage is TRBJ2-1; D is uncertain. Trimming took 4 bases from V and 9 from J, leaving 7 bases between them. Germline lookup yields CDR1 LGHDT and CDR2 YNNKEL (reference sequence). This CDR3 spans 11 amino acids. The CDR3 region has the DNA TGTGCCAGCAGCCCTGGCAGTGAGCAGTTCTTC. Residues: CASSPGSEQFF.

This rearrangement joins TRBV11-2 to TRBJ2-2; D may be TRBD2 (5 bases). CDR1 is SGHAT and CDR2 is FQNNGV in the germline V gene. The CDR3 spans 14 residues. V was shortened by 7 bases and J by 5 bases, with 14 bases between the two germline ends. CDR3 amino acids: CASNLPPGTGELFF. In DNA, the CDR3 is TGTGCCAGCAACCTACCCCCGGGGACCGGGGAGCTGTTTTTT.

The chain uses TRBV6-4 and TRBJ2-1, with unresolved D. Germline V gene sequence: CDR1 MRHNA, CDR2 SNTAGT. Trimming stripped 0 bases from V and 9 bases from J, with 9 bases between. There are 13 residues in the CDR3. The CDR3 nucleotides are TGTGCCAGCAGTGACTCGATGTCCGGTGAGCAGTTCTTC. Encoded protein: CASSDSMSGEQFF.

The rearrangement uses TRBV18 and TRBJ1-5; 9 bases align to TRBD1. CDR3 length: 13 residues. J was trimmed by 5 bases and V by 6 bases; bases with no gene match: 2. CDR1 and CDR2 from the germline V gene are KGHSH and LQKENI. CDR3 protein: CASSRDRDQPQHF. CDR3 bases: TGTGCCAGCTCCCGGGACAGGGATCAGCCCCAGCATTTT.

The rearrangement uses TRBV11-2 and TRBJ2-7, with D possibly TRBD1 on 6 matching bases. Germline lookup yields CDR1 SGHAT and CDR2 FQNNGV. V lost 1 base and J 2 bases, leaving 18 bases between the germline ends. The length of the CDR3 is 17 residues. The CDR3 nucleotides read TGTGCCAGCAGCTTAGCATTGTTTGGGGGCCAGCCCTACGAGCAGTACTTC. This sequence encodes CASSLALFGGQPYEQYF. The variable domain in full, with the rest retrieved from reference TRBV11-2 and TRBJ2-7, is EAGVAQSPRYKIIEKRQSVAFWCNPISGHATLYWYQQILGQGPKLLIQFQNNGVVDDSQLPKDRFSAERLKGVDSTLKIQPAKLEDSAVYLCASSLALFGGQPYEQYFGPGTRLTVT.

The genes are TRBV28 and TRBJ2-3; TRBD2 aligns across 8 bases. CDR3 size: 17 residues. From germline, CDR1 is MDHEN and CDR2 SYDVKM. V shed 3 bases, J shed 3 bases, and the junction held 11 bases outside the gene matches. CDR3 nucleotide sequence: TGTGCCAGCAGTTTTTTACAGCGTAGCGGGAAGACAGATACGCAGTATTTT. Its translation is CASSFLQRSGKTDTQYF.

The chain links TRBV5-1 to TRBJ2-1; 7 nucleotides agree with TRBD2. Germline CDR1 is SGHRS and CDR2 is YFSETQ. The CDR3 covers 14 residues. V gave up 4 bases and J gave up 4 bases; unmatched junction bases: 5. The CDR3 spells CASSQRREYNEQFF. The CDR3 DNA reads TGCGCCAGCAGCCAGAGGCGGGAGTACAATGAGCAGTTCTTC. Using reference TRBV5-1 and TRBJ2-1 for the parts outside the CDR3, the full variable domain is KAGVTQTPRYLIKTRGQQVTLSCSPISGHRSVSWYQQTPGQGLQFLFEYFSETQRNKGNFPGRFSGRQFSNSRSEMNVSTLELGDSALYLCASSQRREYNEQFFGPGTRLTVL.

The chain carries TRBV4-2 and TRBJ1-6; 7 bases align to TRBD1. Unmatched junction bases numbered 7, after V lost 0 bases and J lost 11 bases. The V gene's germline CDR1 is LGHNA and CDR2 YNFKEQ. The CDR3 is 15 amino acids. The CDR3 loop reads CASSQEGRGDPPLHF. The CDR3 coding sequence is TGTGCCAGCAGCCAAGAGGGCAGGGGGGATCCACCCCTCCACTTT.

The chain employs TRBV6-6 and TRBJ2-7, with D possibly TRBD2 on 6 matching bases. Trimming stripped 4 bases from V and 3 bases from J, with 13 bases between. Per the germline V gene, CDR1 is MNHNY and CDR2 is SVGAGI (reference sequence). The CDR3 has 14 residues. In DNA form, the CDR3 reads TGTGCCAGCAGTTCCGGGACTCGCGACTACGAGCAGTACTTC. Translated, it gives CASSSGTRDYEQYF.

This chain links TRBV11-2 with TRBJ1-1; perhaps TRBD1 as D (5 bases). The CDR3 covers 15 residues. Germline CDR1 reads SGHAT; CDR2 reads FQNNGV. V shed 4 bases and J shed 1 base, with 13 bases lying between them. The CDR3: CASSSPLTGNTEAFF. In DNA, the CDR3 is TGTGCCAGCAGCTCACCCCTAACAGGGAACACTGAAGCTTTCTTT.

This sequence joins TRBV27 and TRBJ2-3, with 7 bases lining up with TRBD1. J was trimmed by 2 bases and V by 7 bases; bases with no gene match: 9. The CDR3 runs 15 residues. Germline-derived CDR1 and CDR2 are MNHEY and SMNVEV (reference sequence). The CDR3 sequence: CASTELGQLTDTQYF. The CDR3 DNA reads as TGTGCCAGCACGGAATTGGGACAGCTCACAGATACGCAGTATTTT.

The genes are TRBV5-4 and TRBJ2-5; 8 bases fit TRBD1. The CDR3 has 14 residues. Trimming at V came to 4 bases and at J to 4 bases, leaving 6 bases not matched to a gene. Germline CDR1 is SGHNT and CDR2 is YYREEE (reference sequence). CDR3 loop: CASSPTGQGETQYF. CDR3 DNA: TGTGCCAGCAGCCCTACAGGACAGGGAGAGACCCAGTACTTC.

V usage is TRBV7-9 and J usage is TRBJ2-3, with D perhaps TRBD1 (6 bases). The CDR3 extends over 17 amino acids. V lost 1 base and J lost 2, with 16 bases in between. Germline CDR1 and CDR2: SEHNR and FQNEAQ (reference sequence). CDR3 sequence reads: CASSLEIWGPLTDTQYF. DNA for the CDR3: TGTGCCAGCAGCTTAGAAATCTGGGGGCCGCTCACAGATACGCAGTATTTT.

In DNA form, the CDR3 reads TGTGCCAGCAGGCCTGGCGGGAGGGCTCCAGATACGCAGTATTTT. Protein sequence: CASRPGGRAPDTQYF. The chain is built from TRBV6-5 and TRBJ2-3, with 9 nucleotides matching TRBD2. CDR3 length equals 15 residues. Germline CDR1 and CDR2: MNHEY and SVGAGI. J was trimmed by 4 bases and V by 6 bases; bases with no gene match: 8.

The genes are TRBV9 and TRBJ2-1; D might be TRBD1 (6 bases). The CDR3 runs 18 residues. V shed 3 bases and J shed 7 bases, with 26 bases lying between them. The germline V gene has CDR1 SGDLS and CDR2 YYNGEE. CDR3 sequence reads: CASSAQSRNQGYGNEQFF. The CDR3 bases are TGTGCCAGCAGCGCGCAAAGTAGGAACCAGGGGTACGGTAATGAGCAGTTCTTC. The whole variable domain, remainder taken from reference TRBV9 and TRBJ2-1, is DSGVTQTPKHLITATGQRVTLRCSPRSGDLSVYWYQQSLDQGLQFLIQYYNGEERAKGNILERFSAQQFPDLHSELNLSSLELGDSALYFCASSAQSRNQGYGNEQFFGPGTRLTVL.

The rearrangement links TRBV7-9 to TRBJ2-3; D is unclear. This CDR3 comprises 14 residues. The V and J ends lost 1 base and 2 bases respectively, with 7 bases between them. Germline V gene data show CDR1 as SEHNR and CDR2 as FQNEAQ (reference sequence). In nucleotides, the CDR3 is TGTGCCAGCAGCTTAGATGGCTCCACAGATACGCAGTATTTT. It specifies CASSLDGSTDTQYF.

This chain links TRBV5-1 with TRBJ2-1; TRBD1 matches 7 bases. The CDR3 contains 16 residues. With V trimmed by 4 bases and J by 4 bases, 11 bases remained unmatched. Germline lookup yields CDR1 SGHRS and CDR2 YFSETQ. The CDR3: CASSATGRGTYNEQFF. Here the CDR3 DNA reads TGCGCCAGCAGCGCAACGGGCAGGGGGACATACAATGAGCAGTTCTTC.

As for this clone: Other nucleotide sequences in the sample specify the same CDR3. The chain combines TRBV3-1 (or the pseudogene TRBV3-2) with TRBJ1-1; D not certain. CDR1 LGHDT and CDR2 YNNKEL come from the germline V gene (reference sequence). Trimming left V 5 bases short and J 4 bases short, with 8 bases between. CDR3 length: 12 residues. This chain's CDR3 is CASSYRSTEAFF. CDR3 sequence (DNA): TGTGCCAGCAGCTATCGTTCCACTGAAGCTTTCTTT.